The rows below give T cell receptor beta chains drawn from one sample of a study of blood T cell repertoires in COVID-19. Sequenced by immunoSEQ multiplex PCR; TCRdb stores in-frame clones only, minus some. In the table there are under 200,000 clones, just under 80% of which are singletons. The sequencing sample was made of peripheral blood. Receptor source: a man in his 70s with active or convalescent COVID-19. CDR3s include the opening cysteine and the closing phenylalanine or tryptophan. Each record gives: J gene, D gene, V gene, clone size, CDR3 length, CDR3 DNA, CDR3 protein. D genes are given only for firm matches. Rows may omit the clone size; those that give it use once, few, many or a size class.

TRBJ1-1 TRBD1 TRBV5-5 - 16 TGTGCCAGCAGCCCCCCCGGGACAGTAACGAACACTGAAGCTTTCTTT CASSPPGTVTNTEAFF
TRBJ2-1 - TRBV6-5 - 11 TGTGCCAGCACCGGGAGTAGTGAGCAGTTCTTC CASTGSSEQFF
TRBJ2-3 TRBD1 TRBV29-1 medium-sized 15 TGCAGCGTTGACCGAGGGACAGCAAACACAGATACGCAGTATTTT CSVDRGTANTDTQYF
TRBJ2-2 TRBD2 TRBV5-4 - 17 TGTGCCAGCAGCTGGACGCCGAGCGGGGTCGGAACCGGGGAGCTGTTTTTT CASSWTPSGVGTGELFF
TRBJ2-6 TRBD1 TRBV2 - 15 TGTGCCAGCAGTGCAGGGGGCCCTGGGGCCAACGTCCTGACTTTC CASSAGGPGANVLTF
TRBJ2-1 TRBD1 TRBV7-9 - 15 TGTGCCAGCAGCCCCGGGACAGGCTTACACAATGAGCAGTTCTTC CASSPGTGLHNEQFF
TRBJ2-1 TRBD1 TRBV6-5 - 13 TGTGCCAGCAGGGGACAGGGGGAGGCTGAGCAGTTCTTC CASRGQGEAEQFF
TRBJ1-1 - TRBV2 - 14 TGTGCCAGCAAGGGTCCGGGGATGAACACTGAAGCTTTCTTT CASKGPGMNTEAFF
TRBJ2-1 TRBD2 TRBV4-2 - 17 TGTGCCAGCAGCCAAGAGGCTAGCGGGAGTTTACGCAATGAGCAGTTCTTC CASSQEASGSLRNEQFF
TRBJ1-2 - TRBV16 - 14 TGTGCCAGCAGCCCCCGGGATCTTGGCTATGGCTACACCTTC CASSPRDLGYGYTF
TRBJ1-4 TRBD1 TRBV19 - 14 TGTGCCAGTAGTATCGAAGGACAGGGAGCAAAACTGTTTTTT CASSIEGQGAKLFF
TRBJ2-2 TRBD2 TRBV12-3/TRBV12-4 - 13 TGTGCCAGCCTGGGGGGGGGAATCGGGGAGCTGTTTTTT CASLGGGIGELFF
TRBJ2-5 - TRBV27 - 13 TGTGCCAGCGCTAAGAGGCGTCTCGAGACCCAGTACTTC CASAKRRLETQYF
TRBJ2-7 TRBD2 TRBV5-1 - 15 TGCGCCAGCAGCTTGTCCGGCGGGGGAACCTACGAGCAGTACTTC CASSLSGGGTYEQYF
TRBJ1-2 - TRBV30 - 10 TGTGCCTGGTTCCGGGATGGCTACACCTTC CAWFRDGYTF
TRBJ1-5 - TRBV19 - 15 TGTGCCAGTAGCCGGGGATTCCCTAGCAATCAGCCCCAGCATTTT CASSRGFPSNQPQHF
TRBJ1-1 TRBD1 TRBV10-3 - 18 TGTGCCATCAGCGGGGATAGGCCAGGGGGCTCGGTGAACACTGAAGCTTTCTTT CAISGDRPGGSVNTEAFF
TRBJ1-4 TRBD1 TRBV5-1 once 14 TGCGCCAGCAGCGAGGGGGCTGTAGGTGAAAAACTGTTTTTT CASSEGAVGEKLFF
TRBJ2-3 TRBD2 TRBV3-1/TRBV3-2 - 14 TGTGCCAGCAGCCAAGGACTAGCGGGAGATACGCAGTATTTT CASSQGLAGDTQYF
TRBJ1-1 - TRBV5-6 - 14 TGTGCCACCTGCCCCCGGGGAATAAACACTGAAGCTTTCTTT CATCPRGINTEAFF
TRBJ2-7 TRBD2 TRBV7-9 - 15 TGTGCCAGCAGCTTAGGTGGTAGCGGGGCGGGAGAGCAGTACTTC CASSLGGSGAGEQYF
TRBJ1-2 - TRBV7-9 - 14 TGTGCCAGCAGCTTGGAGACAGAGAGCTATGGCTACACCTTC CASSLETESYGYTF
TRBJ1-2 - TRBV27 - 15 TGTGCCAGCAGTTCCTCTGGGGGGGAGATCTATGGCTACACCTTC CASSSSGGEIYGYTF
TRBJ1-2 TRBD1 TRBV11-2 - 15 TGTGCCAGCAGCCCGGGGACAGGGAAGAACTATGGCTACACCTTC CASSPGTGKNYGYTF
TRBJ1-1 - TRBV29-1 - 14 TGCAGCGCCGGGGAGAGGAGGTGGAACACTGAAGCTTTCTTT CSAGERRWNTEAFF
TRBJ1-5 - TRBV6-1 - 13 TGTGCCAGCAGTGAACAGGGATTGCAGCCCCAGCATTTT CASSEQGLQPQHF
TRBJ2-3 TRBD2 TRBV30 - 14 TGTGCCTGGGCAGCGGGAGGTGGGATAGATACGCAGTATTTT CAWAAGGGIDTQYF
TRBJ2-7 TRBD1 TRBV30 few 16 TGTGCCTGGAGTCGACCCTCCGGGACAGGGGCGTCCGAGCAGTACTTC CAWSRPSGTGASEQYF
TRBJ1-2 TRBD1 TRBV7-2 - 15 TGTGCCAGCAGCCTGAAAACAGGGGCGACGTATGGCTACACCTTC CASSLKTGATYGYTF
TRBJ2-2 - TRBV4-1 - 18 TGCGCCAGCAGCCAAGAATCCGTGACTAGGTACAACACCGGGGAGCTGTTTTTT CASSQESVTRYNTGELFF
TRBJ2-5 TRBD1 TRBV6-5 few 14 TGTGCCAGCAGTTACTCGGGACAGGGAGAGACCCAGTACTTC CASSYSGQGETQYF
TRBJ1-4 - TRBV7-9 - 14 TGTGCCAGCAGCCCCGGTGGGAGTAATGAAAAACTGTTTTTT CASSPGGSNEKLFF
TRBJ1-2 - TRBV18 once 16 TGTGCCAGCTCGTACCAAGTCGGCGGGGGGTACTATGGCTACACCTTC CASSYQVGGGYYGYTF
TRBJ1-1 TRBD1 TRBV5-4 - 13 TGTGCCAGCAGCTTGGACAGGGGGGGGGAAGCTTTCTTT CASSLDRGGEAFF
TRBJ2-7 TRBD1 TRBV19 - 14 TGTGCCAGTAGTCCCTGGACAGGGCCCTACGAGCAGTACTTC CASSPWTGPYEQYF
TRBJ2-3 TRBD1 TRBV3-1/TRBV3-2 - 17 TGTGCCAGCAGTCCAAGGGTTATGGGACAGGGAACAGATACGCAGTATTTT CASSPRVMGQGTDTQYF
TRBJ2-5 TRBD2 TRBV2 - 16 TGTGCCAGCAGTGGGGCTAGCGGGGGTTTTGGCGAGACCCAGTACTTC CASSGASGGFGETQYF
TRBJ2-1 TRBD2 TRBV5-1 - 16 TGCGCCAGCAGCTGGGGACTAGCGGGAGGGTACAATGAGCAGTTCTTC CASSWGLAGGYNEQFF
TRBJ2-2 - TRBV6-1 - 17 TGTGCCAGCAGGGAAAGCCGGGGTGGACCGAACACCGGGGAGCTGTTTTTT CASRESRGGPNTGELFF
TRBJ2-7 TRBD1 TRBV5-1 few 15 TGCGCCAGCAGGCCGACAGGGAGACTATTCTACGAGCAGTACTTC CASRPTGRLFYEQYF
TRBJ1-3 TRBD1 TRBV28 - 16 TGTGCCAGCAGTTTATTCGGACAGGGTTCTGGAAACACCATATATTTT CASSLFGQGSGNTIYF
TRBJ2-3 - TRBV9 once 14 TGTGCCAGCAGCGTACTAGAGTACACAGATACGCAGTATTTT CASSVLEYTDTQYF
TRBJ2-2 TRBD1 TRBV24-1 few 14 TGTGCCACCTCGGACAGGGTGTTGCCCGGGGAGCTGTTTTTT CATSDRVLPGELFF
TRBJ1-1 TRBD1 TRBV2 many 14 TGTGCCAGCAGCGCGGGACAGGGGAACACTGAAGCTTTCTTT CASSAGQGNTEAFF
TRBJ2-1 TRBD2 TRBV7-9 few 15 TGTGCCAGCAGCTTAGGCCAGCGGGGGTACAATGAGCAGTTCTTC CASSLGQRGYNEQFF
TRBJ2-4 - TRBV14 - 16 TGTGCCAGCAGCCATTCTCGGGAGATAGCCAAAAACATTCAGTACTTC CASSHSREIAKNIQYF
TRBJ2-2 TRBD1 TRBV5-1 - 15 TGCGCCAGCAGCGCCGGACAGGGGGCTTCCGGGGAGCTGTTTTTT CASSAGQGASGELFF
TRBJ1-1 TRBD1 TRBV5-4 - 14 TGTACCAGCAGACCGGGACAGGGGAGAACTGAAGCTTTCTTT CTSRPGQGRTEAFF
TRBJ2-1 TRBD2 TRBV19 - 15 TGTGCCAGTACCAGACTAGCGGGGGAACACAATGAGCAGTTCTTC CASTRLAGEHNEQFF
TRBJ1-2 TRBD1 TRBV19 - 15 TGTGCCAGTAGTGTAACGACAGGGACGAACTATGGCTACACCTTC CASSVTTGTNYGYTF
TRBJ2-7 TRBD1 TRBV5-1 - 15 TGCGCCAGCAGCTTGGCTTTGGGACAGGGCTACGAGCAGTACTTC CASSLALGQGYEQYF
TRBJ1-1 - TRBV15 - 14 TGTGCCACCAGCACACACGGGGTGAACACTGAAGCTTTCTTT CATSTHGVNTEAFF
TRBJ2-3 - TRBV19 - 17 TGTGCCAGTAGTAGAGGCCGGACAGCCCAAAGCACAGATACGCAGTATTTT CASSRGRTAQSTDTQYF